This is a list of T cell receptor beta chains from one sample in a study of glioma-infiltrating T cells. TCRdb reprocessed the multiplex PCR reads with MiXCR, giving one entry per CDR3 protein. The repertoire holds more than 350,000 distinct CDR3 sequences, with less than 50% as singletons. Material: glioma tissue, nonneoplastic brain tissue, or PBMCs (not recorded which). The receptors were gathered from a human donor with low-grade glioma or glioblastoma, undergoing nonglioma brain surgery, or in good health (not recorded which). CDR3s include the opening cysteine and the closing phenylalanine or tryptophan. Each record gives: V gene, J gene, D gene, clone size, CDR3 DNA, CDR3 protein. The D gene is left open where the match is weak. A row's size may be missing; if present it is once, few, many or a size class.

TRBV7-2	TRBJ2-5	-	many	TGTGCCAGCAGCTTAGCCCTCAGGGAGACCCAGTACTTC	CASSLALRETQYF
TRBV27	TRBJ2-2	-	many	TGTGCCAGCAGTTCGATTCCCGGGGAGCTGTTTTTT	CASSSIPGELFF
TRBV19	TRBJ2-6	-	once	TGTGCCAGTAGTATACTCTGGGTGGGGACGGCTGGGGCCAACGTCCTGACTTTC	CASSILWVGTAGANVLTF
TRBV18	TRBJ2-3	TRBD1	few	TGTGCCAGCTCCCCTACAGGGGGTTACACAGATACGCAGTATTTT	CASSPTGGYTDTQYF
TRBV19	TRBJ2-3	TRBD2	few	TGTGCCAGTAGTATCCTAAGCGGGAGGGTAGATACGCAGTATTTT	CASSILSGRVDTQYF
TRBV11-1	TRBJ2-7	-	-	TGTGCCAGCACCCACGAGGGGGGCATGGGGTACTACGAGCAGTACTTC	CASTHEGGMGYYEQYF
TRBV15	TRBJ2-3	TRBD2	-	TGTGCCACCAGCAGAGATAGGGAGGGACTCGGCACAGATACACAGTATTTT	CATSRDREGLGTDTQYF
TRBV7-9	TRBJ2-3	-	-	TGTGCCAGCAGCCCCCGTGGATCATACACAGATACGCAGTATTTT	CASSPRGSYTDTQYF
TRBV15	TRBJ2-1	-	-	TGTGCCACCAGCAGAGATCAGGCAGAAAACAATGGGCAGTTCTTC	CATSRDQAENNGQFF
TRBV24-1	TRBJ2-1	-	-	TGTGCCACCAGTGGTTCCTACAATGAGCAGTTCTTC	CATSGSYNEQFF
TRBV7-6	TRBJ1-1	-	once	TGTGCCAGCAGCTTAGCTTCCGTAAAGACTGAAGCTTTCTTT	CASSLASVKTEAFF
TRBV29-1	TRBJ2-3	-	few	TGCAGCGCTCAACTAGAAGCAGATACGCAGTATTTT	CSAQLEADTQYF
TRBV7-9	TRBJ2-3	TRBD2	once	TGTGCCAGCAGCACTAGCGGAATCACAGATACGCAGTATTTT	CASSTSGITDTQYF
TRBV4-2	TRBJ2-7	-	few	TGTGCCAGCAGCCAAGACAGGGAGTACGAGCAGTACTTC	CASSQDREYEQYF
TRBV6-1	TRBJ2-7	TRBD2	many	TGTGCCAGCAGTGAAGCCCCTAGCGGGAGTGTGTACGAGCAGTACTTC	CASSEAPSGSVYEQYF
TRBV5-1	TRBJ2-7	-	-	TGCGCCAGCAGCTTGGGTGCGACAGTCTCCTACGAGCAGTACTTC	CASSLGATVSYEQYF
TRBV6-1	TRBJ1-2	-	-	TGTGCCAGCAGTCAATCCTCCGGGACCTCGAACTTTGGAGGCTACACCTTC	CASSQSSGTSNFGGYTF
TRBV28	TRBJ2-7	TRBD1	-	TGTGCCATCGCCTGGACAGGGACCTACGAGCAGTACTTC	CAIAWTGTYEQYF
TRBV6-2/TRBV6-3	TRBJ2-1	TRBD2	-	TGCGCCAGCAGTGAGCGGGGCGATAGCGGGACGGACAATGAGCAGTCCTTC	CASSERGDSGTDNEQSF
TRBV27	TRBJ2-7	-	few	TGTGCCAACAGTTTACCCGGACGGAGCTACGAGCAGTACTTC	CANSLPGRSYEQYF
TRBV11-2	TRBJ1-5	TRBD1	-	TGTGCCAGCAGCCCAGGGACAGGGTGGAATCAGCCCCAGCATTTT	CASSPGTGWNQPQHF
TRBV7-9	TRBJ2-1	-	-	TGTGCCAGCAGCCCACCGGGGAGGGGGTCCTACAATGAGCAGTTCTTC	CASSPPGRGSYNEQFF
TRBV5-1	TRBJ2-3	-	-	TGCGCCAGCAGCCCGGACCAACAGGATACGCAGTATTTT	CASSPDQQDTQYF
TRBV27	TRBJ1-1	-	many	TGTGCCAGCACGAGCCTAGGGGCCGGGGGGACTGAAGCTTTCTTT	CASTSLGAGGTEAFF
TRBV7-9	TRBJ1-5	TRBD1	once	TGTGCCAACAGCAGGCTTCAGGGGGGGGCGAATCAGCCCCAGCATTTT	CANSRLQGGANQPQHF
TRBV12-3/TRBV12-4	TRBJ1-2	-	-	TGTGCCAGCATCCTAGGGGGTGACTATGGCTACACCTTC	CASILGGDYGYTF
TRBV7-2	TRBJ2-2	TRBD2	few	TGTGCCAGCAGCTTAACAAGGCTAGCGGGACACACCGGGGAGCTGTTTTTT	CASSLTRLAGHTGELFF
TRBV27	TRBJ2-7	-	-	TGTGCCAGGAGTTTCAGCGAGAGGGCCTACGAGCAGTACTTC	CARSFSERAYEQYF
TRBV19	TRBJ2-3	TRBD1	once	TGTGCCAGTAGTTCCCGACAGGGGCGGCATACGCAGTATTTT	CASSSRQGRHTQYF
TRBV28	TRBJ1-1	-	few	TGTGCCAGCAGTTTATTAGGGTTAGTCTCCACTGAAGCTTTCTTT	CASSLLGLVSTEAFF
TRBV5-1	TRBJ1-1	-	few	TGCGCCAGCAGCTTGGAAAAGGGTCGCAGCTCTGAAGCTTTCTTT	CASSLEKGRSSEAFF
TRBV4-3	TRBJ1-1	-	-	TGCGCCAGCAGCAGGGAGAGGGGCGAAAGACACACTGAAGCTTTCTTT	CASSRERGERHTEAFF
TRBV27	TRBJ2-1	-	many	TGTGCCAGCAGTGAAACAGGGTGGGGCTCCTACAATGAGCAGTTCTTC	CASSETGWGSYNEQFF
TRBV28	TRBJ2-5	-	many	TGTGCCAGCAGTTTCCTTCAAGAGACCCAGTACTTC	CASSFLQETQYF
TRBV7-8	TRBJ2-4	-	-	TGTGCCAGCAGCCAAACCCAAATACAGGCCCAGGCCAAAAACATTCAGTACTTC	CASSQTQIQAQAKNIQYF
TRBV7-2	TRBJ1-5	TRBD1	few	TGTGCCAGCAGCGAAGAAGGGACAGGGGTCAATCAGCCCCAGCATTTT	CASSEEGTGVNQPQHF
TRBV6-2/TRBV6-3	TRBJ2-4	TRBD2	-	TGTGCCAGCAGTTTCACTAGCGGATGGGCCAAAAACATTCAGTACTTC	CASSFTSGWAKNIQYF
TRBV6-1	TRBJ2-1	TRBD2	many	TGTGCCAGCAGTGCGACTAGCGGGCAGAACAATGAGCAGTTCTTC	CASSATSGQNNEQFF
TRBV4-1	TRBJ2-3	TRBD1	-	TGCGCCAGCAGCTTTCGGACAGGACAGCTGGAGGATACGCAGTATTTT	CASSFRTGQLEDTQYF
TRBV20-1	TRBJ2-4	TRBD1	many	TGCAGTGCTAGGAAAGGGGGCGAGAGCGACATTCAGTACTTC	CSARKGGESDIQYF
TRBV20-1	TRBJ2-2	-	few	TGCAGTGCTAGAGACCCGACTAGAGTAAACACCGGGGAGCTGTTTTTT	CSARDPTRVNTGELFF
TRBV20-1	TRBJ2-7	-	-	TGCAGTGTTACCGGAGGGCCAGGGGAGCAGTACTTC	CSVTGGPGEQYF
TRBV12-3/TRBV12-4	TRBJ2-7	-	-	TGTGCCAGCAGTCCACGGAGCGAGCAGTACTTC	CASSPRSEQYF
TRBV29-1	TRBJ2-1	-	-	TGCAGCGTGAGGCCCTCCAGGCTGTACAATGAGCAGTTCTTC	CSVRPSRLYNEQFF
TRBV4-1	TRBJ1-4	-	few	TGCGCCAGCAGCCAAGCAGGGTCTAATGAAAAACTGTTTTTT	CASSQAGSNEKLFF
TRBV12-3/TRBV12-4	TRBJ1-5	-	-	TGTGCCAGCAGTCCTACTCGTGGGCCCCAGCATTTT	CASSPTRGPQHF
TRBV6-2/TRBV6-3	TRBJ2-7	TRBD2	many	TGTGCCAGGATTAGCGGGAGAGCTGGCGAGCAGTACTTC	CARISGRAGEQYF
TRBV19	TRBJ2-1	-	-	TGTGCCAGTAGTAAAGTGAGTAGTGGGTACAATGAGCAGTTCTTC	CASSKVSSGYNEQFF
TRBV29-1	TRBJ2-1	TRBD1	-	TGCAGCGTTGAAGACAGGGGGCGATACAATGAGCAGTTCTTC	CSVEDRGRYNEQFF
TRBV4-1	TRBJ2-7	-	once	TGCGCCAGCAGCCAAGATCGGCCTACTCCTACGAGACAGTACTTC	CASSQDRPTPTRQYF
TRBV7-2	TRBJ2-7	-	-	TGTGCCAGCAGCTTAGCTAGCCCGAGCTCCTACGAGCAGTACTTC	CASSLASPSSYEQYF